A selection of T cell receptor beta chains follows, all from one sample in a study of shared clonotypes between healthy human individuals. Produced via immunoSEQ multiplex PCR; TCRdb's table is partial and in-frame only. In the table there are around 2.5 million clones, 93% of which are singletons. The sample was naive CD4+ T cells from PBMCs. These receptors all come from a man aged 18 to 30 in good health. Some clones in this sample may be carry-over from other donors' samples. The CDR3 runs from the conserved cysteine through the conserved F or W. The order of the fields is J gene, V gene, clone size, CDR3 length, D gene, CDR3 protein, CDR3 DNA. D genes are given only for firm matches. Size is stated for part of the rows, as once, few or many counts, or as a class when the clone is expanded.

J: TRBJ1-1
V: TRBV7-9
size: -
length: 18
D: TRBD1
CDR3: CASSPRDSPKEMNTEAFF
DNA: TGTGCCAGCAGCCCACGGGACAGCCCTAAGGAAATGAACACTGAAGCTTTCTTT

J: TRBJ1-2
V: TRBV28
size: -
length: 14
D: TRBD1
CDR3: CASSNGQAAISYTF
DNA: TGTGCCAGCAGTAACGGACAGGCCGCCATTAGCTACACCTTC

J: TRBJ2-5
V: TRBV11-3
size: -
length: 14
D: -
CDR3: CASSLGGEARTQYF
DNA: TGTGCCAGCAGCTTAGGGGGGGAGGCGCGAACCCAGTACTTC

J: TRBJ2-1
V: TRBV7-3
size: -
length: 15
D: -
CDR3: CASSFGRDSYNEQFF
DNA: TGTGCCAGCAGCTTTGGGCGGGACTCCTACAATGAGCAGTTCTTC

J: TRBJ1-5
V: TRBV7-3
size: -
length: 16
D: TRBD1
CDR3: CASSLARGLSNQPQHF
DNA: TGTGCCAGCAGCTTAGCCAGGGGGCTGAGCAATCAGCCCCAGCATTTT

J: TRBJ1-1
V: TRBV29-1
size: once
length: 14
D: TRBD1
CDR3: CSASDRAMNTEAFF
DNA: TGCAGCGCCTCGGACAGGGCCATGAACACTGAAGCTTTCTTT

J: TRBJ2-5
V: TRBV28
size: once
length: 15
D: TRBD1
CDR3: CASSPPGTGEETQYF
DNA: TGTGCCAGCAGTCCCCCCGGGACAGGGGAGGAGACCCAGTACTTC

J: TRBJ1-5
V: TRBV2
size: -
length: 13
D: TRBD1
CDR3: CASRDRGNQPQHF
DNA: TGTGCCAGCAGGGACAGGGGCAATCAGCCCCAGCATTTT

J: TRBJ1-6
V: TRBV5-1
size: -
length: 14
D: TRBD1
CDR3: CASSLGQENSPLHF
DNA: TGCGCCAGCAGCTTAGGACAGGAGAATTCACCCCTCCACTTT

J: TRBJ1-3
V: TRBV30
size: -
length: 14
D: -
CDR3: CAWLQGYSGNTIYF
DNA: TGTGCCTGGCTACAGGGTTACTCTGGAAACACCATATATTTT

J: TRBJ1-1
V: TRBV5-6
size: -
length: 15
D: -
CDR3: CASSLVGGGYTEAFF
DNA: TGTGCCAGCAGCTTGGTCGGAGGGGGGTACACTGAAGCTTTCTTT

J: TRBJ1-5
V: TRBV18
size: -
length: 15
D: -
CDR3: CASSPSGQRNQPQHF
DNA: TGTGCCAGCTCACCAAGCGGGCAACGCAATCAGCCCCAGCATTTT

J: TRBJ2-3
V: TRBV11-3
size: -
length: 12
D: -
CDR3: CASSAGGATQYF
DNA: TGTGCCAGCAGCGCAGGAGGGGCCACGCAGTATTTT

J: TRBJ2-3
V: TRBV4-1
size: -
length: 16
D: TRBD2
CDR3: CASSQIGLVPADTQYF
DNA: TGCGCCAGCAGCCAAATCGGACTAGTCCCCGCAGATACGCAGTATTTT

J: TRBJ2-1
V: TRBV7-9
size: once
length: 15
D: -
CDR3: CASSFVAGVRDEQFF
DNA: TGTGCCAGCAGCTTCGTGGCAGGGGTAAGGGATGAGCAGTTCTTC

J: TRBJ2-2
V: TRBV19
size: -
length: 16
D: -
CDR3: CASSIVSGVDTGELFF
DNA: TGTGCCAGTAGTATAGTGAGTGGGGTAGACACCGGGGAGCTGTTTTTT

J: TRBJ1-2
V: TRBV6-6
size: -
length: 12
D: -
CDR3: CASTGTTEGYTF
DNA: TGTGCCAGCACCGGGACAACGGAGGGCTACACCTTC

J: TRBJ1-5
V: TRBV7-9
size: -
length: 16
D: TRBD1
CDR3: CASSYRDRGRGEPQHF
DNA: TGTGCCAGCAGCTACCGGGACAGGGGGCGCGGGGAGCCCCAGCATTTT

J: TRBJ1-4
V: TRBV5-1
size: once
length: 14
D: -
CDR3: CASSLEGTNEKLFF
DNA: TGCGCCAGCAGCTTGGAAGGGACTAATGAAAAACTGTTTTTT

J: TRBJ1-5
V: TRBV30
size: -
length: 13
D: -
CDR3: CAWGQFSNQPQHF
DNA: TGTGCCTGGGGACAGTTTAGCAATCAGCCCCAGCATTTT

J: TRBJ2-3
V: TRBV9
size: once
length: 18
D: TRBD2
CDR3: CASSVRTGTSTNTDTQYF
DNA: TGTGCCAGCAGCGTTAGAACCGGGACTAGCACCAACACAGATACGCAGTATTTT

J: TRBJ2-5
V: TRBV5-1
size: -
length: 14
D: TRBD1
CDR3: CASSLGPGGETQYF
DNA: TGCGCCAGCAGCTTGGGTCCAGGGGGAGAGACCCAGTACTTC

J: TRBJ1-2
V: TRBV28
size: once
length: 15
D: -
CDR3: CASSSHASGEGGYTF
DNA: TGTGCCAGCAGTAGCCACGCCTCAGGGGAGGGTGGCTACACCTTC

J: TRBJ2-1
V: TRBV9
size: -
length: 19
D: -
CDR3: CASSVPKTPAGLSYNEQFF
DNA: TGTGCCAGCAGCGTACCGAAAACCCCTGCGGGCCTCTCCTACAATGAGCAGTTCTTC

J: TRBJ1-1
V: TRBV15
size: -
length: 13
D: -
CDR3: CATSRDRATEAFF
DNA: TGTGCCACCAGCAGAGATAGGGCCACTGAAGCTTTCTTT

J: TRBJ2-3
V: TRBV15
size: -
length: 14
D: -
CDR3: CATSRVLEADTQYF
DNA: TGTGCCACCAGCAGAGTCCTGGAAGCGGATACGCAGTATTTT

J: TRBJ2-3
V: TRBV5-8
size: -
length: 16
D: -
CDR3: CASRLGRQFLTDTQYF
DNA: TGTGCCAGCAGGTTGGGCAGGCAATTTCTCACAGATACGCAGTATTTT

J: TRBJ1-5
V: TRBV7-2
size: -
length: 13
D: -
CDR3: CASRGYSNQPQHF
DNA: TGTGCCAGCAGGGGCTATAGCAATCAGCCCCAGCATTTT

J: TRBJ1-3
V: TRBV18
size: -
length: 19
D: TRBD1
CDR3: CASSPTTGQGPFSGNTIYF
DNA: TGTGCCAGCTCACCCACTACGGGACAGGGGCCATTCTCTGGAAACACCATATATTTT